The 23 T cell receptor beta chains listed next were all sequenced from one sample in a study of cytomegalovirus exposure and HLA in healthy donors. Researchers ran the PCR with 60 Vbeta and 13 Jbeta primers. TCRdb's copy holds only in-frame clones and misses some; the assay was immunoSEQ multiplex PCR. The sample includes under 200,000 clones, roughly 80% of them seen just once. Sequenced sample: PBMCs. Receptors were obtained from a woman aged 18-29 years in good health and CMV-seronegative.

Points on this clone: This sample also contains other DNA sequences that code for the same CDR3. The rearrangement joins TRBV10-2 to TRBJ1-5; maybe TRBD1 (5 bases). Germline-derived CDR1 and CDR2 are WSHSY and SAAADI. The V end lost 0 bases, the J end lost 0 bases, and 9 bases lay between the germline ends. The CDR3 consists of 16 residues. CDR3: CASSESPGNSNQPQHF. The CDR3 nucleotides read TGCGCCAGCAGTGAGTCCCCAGGGAATAGCAATCAGCCCCAGCATTTT.

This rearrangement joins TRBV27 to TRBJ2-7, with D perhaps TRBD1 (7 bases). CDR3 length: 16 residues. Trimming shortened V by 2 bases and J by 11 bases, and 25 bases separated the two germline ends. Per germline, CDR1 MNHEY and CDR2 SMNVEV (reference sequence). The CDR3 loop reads CASSLVSGTAGLQEYF. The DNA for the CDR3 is TGTGCCAGCAGTTTAGTATCCGGGACAGCGGGCTTGCAGGAGTACTTC.

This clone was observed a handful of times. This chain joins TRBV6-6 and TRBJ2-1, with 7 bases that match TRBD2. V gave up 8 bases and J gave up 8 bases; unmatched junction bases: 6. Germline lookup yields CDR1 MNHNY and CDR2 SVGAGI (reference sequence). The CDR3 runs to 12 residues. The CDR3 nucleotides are TGTGCCAGCGCGGGAGTGCGGGATGAGCAGTTCTTC. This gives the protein CASAGVRDEQFF.

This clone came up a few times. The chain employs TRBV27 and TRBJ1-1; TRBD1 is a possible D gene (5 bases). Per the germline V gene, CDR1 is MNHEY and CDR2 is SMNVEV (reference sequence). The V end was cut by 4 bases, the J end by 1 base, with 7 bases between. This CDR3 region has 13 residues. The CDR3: CASSSQGNTEAFF. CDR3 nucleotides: TGTGCCAGCAGTTCCCAGGGGAACACTGAAGCTTTCTTT.

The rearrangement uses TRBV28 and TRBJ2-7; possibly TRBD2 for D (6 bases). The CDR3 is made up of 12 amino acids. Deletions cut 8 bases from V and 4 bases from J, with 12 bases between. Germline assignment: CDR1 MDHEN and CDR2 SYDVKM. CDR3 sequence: CASGSRGYEQYF. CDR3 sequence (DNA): TGTGCCAGCGGAAGCCGGGGGTACGAGCAGTACTTC.

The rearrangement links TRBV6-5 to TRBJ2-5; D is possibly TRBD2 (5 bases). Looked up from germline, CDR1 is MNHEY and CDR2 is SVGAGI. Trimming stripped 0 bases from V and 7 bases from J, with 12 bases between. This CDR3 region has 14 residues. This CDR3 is CASSYSAAQRTQYF. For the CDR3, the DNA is TGTGCCAGCAGTTACTCAGCGGCCCAACGGACCCAGTACTTC.

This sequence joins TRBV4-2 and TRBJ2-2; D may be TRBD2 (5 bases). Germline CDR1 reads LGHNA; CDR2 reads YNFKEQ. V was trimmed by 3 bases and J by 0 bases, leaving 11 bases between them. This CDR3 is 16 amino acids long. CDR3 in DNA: TGTGCCAGCAGCCAGGTCCAGCGGCCGAACACCGGGGAGCTGTTTTTT. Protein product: CASSQVQRPNTGELFF.

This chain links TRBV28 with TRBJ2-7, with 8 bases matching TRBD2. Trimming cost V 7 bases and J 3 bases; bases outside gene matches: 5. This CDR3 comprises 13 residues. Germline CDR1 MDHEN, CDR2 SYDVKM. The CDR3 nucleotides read TGTGCCAGCAACCCGGGAGGGGTCTACGAGCAGTACTTC. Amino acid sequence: CASNPGGVYEQYF.

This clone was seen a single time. As DNA, the CDR3 is TGTGCCAGCACCCGAGGGGGGGTAGGGATTGTAACTGAGTACTTC. Its translation is CASTRGGVGIVTEYF. J is TRBJ2-7 and V is TRBV28; the D gene is possibly TRBD2 (7 bases). V was cut by 7 bases and J by 11 bases, with 27 bases left in between. This CDR3 has 15 residues. Germline V gene data show CDR1 as MDHEN and CDR2 as SYDVKM.

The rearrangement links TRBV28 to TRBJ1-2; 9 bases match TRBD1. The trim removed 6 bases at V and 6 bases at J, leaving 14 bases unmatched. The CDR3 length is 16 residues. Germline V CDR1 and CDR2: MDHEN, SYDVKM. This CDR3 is CASSLDRRDRADGYTF. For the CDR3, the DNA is TGTGCCAGCAGCCTCGATCGCCGGGACAGGGCTGATGGCTACACCTTC.

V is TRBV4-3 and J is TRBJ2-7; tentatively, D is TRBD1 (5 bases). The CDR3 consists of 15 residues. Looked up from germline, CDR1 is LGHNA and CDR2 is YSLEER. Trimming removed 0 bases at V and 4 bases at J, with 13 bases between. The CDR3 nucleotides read TGCGCCAGCAGCCAAGAGGGCCAGGGTGGATACGAGCAGTACTTC. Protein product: CASSQEGQGGYEQYF.

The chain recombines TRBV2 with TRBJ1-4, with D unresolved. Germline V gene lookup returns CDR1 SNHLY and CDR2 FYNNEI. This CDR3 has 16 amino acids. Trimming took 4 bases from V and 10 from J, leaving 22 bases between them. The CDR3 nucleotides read TGTGCCAGCAGTGTCGGCGCACAAAGGATCGTAGCAAAACTGTTTTTT. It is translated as CASSVGAQRIVAKLFF.

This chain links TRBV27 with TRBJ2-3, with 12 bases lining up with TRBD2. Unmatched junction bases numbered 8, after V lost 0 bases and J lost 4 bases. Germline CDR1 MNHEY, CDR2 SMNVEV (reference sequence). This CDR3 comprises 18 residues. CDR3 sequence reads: CASSLSPPTSGSADTQYF. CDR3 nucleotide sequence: TGTGCCAGCAGTTTATCCCCCCCGACTAGCGGGAGCGCAGATACGCAGTATTTT.

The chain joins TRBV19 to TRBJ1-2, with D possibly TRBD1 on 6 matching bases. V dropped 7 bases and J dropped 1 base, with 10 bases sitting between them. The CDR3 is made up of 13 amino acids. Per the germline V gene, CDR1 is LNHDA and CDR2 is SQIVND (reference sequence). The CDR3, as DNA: TGTGCCAGTACCTACAGGGATAACTATGGCTACACCTTC. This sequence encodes CASTYRDNYGYTF.

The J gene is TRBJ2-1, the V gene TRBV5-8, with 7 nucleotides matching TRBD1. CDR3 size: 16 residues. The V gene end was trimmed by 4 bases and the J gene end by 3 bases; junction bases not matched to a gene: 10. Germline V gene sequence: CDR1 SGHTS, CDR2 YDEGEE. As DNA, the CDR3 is TGTGCCAGCAGCCTTCCGTGGGCAGGGGGCTACAATGAGCAGTTCTTC. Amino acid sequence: CASSLPWAGGYNEQFF.

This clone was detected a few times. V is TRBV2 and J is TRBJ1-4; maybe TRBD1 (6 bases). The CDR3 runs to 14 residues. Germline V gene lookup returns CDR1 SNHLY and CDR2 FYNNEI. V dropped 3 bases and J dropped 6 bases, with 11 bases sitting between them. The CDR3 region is CASSDQGSYEKLFF. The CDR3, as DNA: TGTGCCAGCAGTGATCAGGGGAGTTATGAAAAACTGTTTTTT.

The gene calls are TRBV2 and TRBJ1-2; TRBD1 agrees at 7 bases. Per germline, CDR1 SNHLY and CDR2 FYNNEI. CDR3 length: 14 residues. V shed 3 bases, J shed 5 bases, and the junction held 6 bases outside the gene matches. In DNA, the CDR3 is TGTGCCAGCAGTGATGGACAGGTTGTATATGGCTACACCTTC. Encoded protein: CASSDGQVVYGYTF.

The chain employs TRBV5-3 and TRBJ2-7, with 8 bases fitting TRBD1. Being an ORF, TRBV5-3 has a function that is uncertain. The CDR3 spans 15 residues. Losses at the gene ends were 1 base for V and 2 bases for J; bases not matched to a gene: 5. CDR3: CARSLQGALTYEQYF. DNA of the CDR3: TGTGCCAGAAGCTTGCAGGGGGCGCTAACCTACGAGCAGTACTTC.

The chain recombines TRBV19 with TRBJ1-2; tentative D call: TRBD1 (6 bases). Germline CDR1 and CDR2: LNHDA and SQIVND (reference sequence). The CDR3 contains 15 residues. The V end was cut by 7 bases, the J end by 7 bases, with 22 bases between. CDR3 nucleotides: TGTGCCAGTAACCCTTCGACAGGCCCCAGTGGTGGCTACACCTTC. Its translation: CASNPSTGPSGGYTF.

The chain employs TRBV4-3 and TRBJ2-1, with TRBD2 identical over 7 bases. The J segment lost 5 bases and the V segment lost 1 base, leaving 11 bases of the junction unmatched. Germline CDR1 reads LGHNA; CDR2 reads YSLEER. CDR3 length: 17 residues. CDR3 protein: CASSQVTSVEEHNEQFF. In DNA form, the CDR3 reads TGCGCCAGCAGCCAAGTAACTAGCGTGGAGGAACACAATGAGCAGTTCTTC.

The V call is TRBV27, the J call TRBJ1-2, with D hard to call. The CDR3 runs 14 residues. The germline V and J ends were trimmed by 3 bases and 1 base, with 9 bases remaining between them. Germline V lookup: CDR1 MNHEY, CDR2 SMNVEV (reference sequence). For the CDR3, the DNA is TGTGCCAGCAGTTTTAACAACCTTAACTATGGCTACACCTTC. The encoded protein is CASSFNNLNYGYTF.

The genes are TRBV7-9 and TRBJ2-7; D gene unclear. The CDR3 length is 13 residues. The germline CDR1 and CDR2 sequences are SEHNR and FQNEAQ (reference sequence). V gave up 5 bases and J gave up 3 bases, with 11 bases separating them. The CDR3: CASSPIDFYEQYV. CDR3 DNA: TGTGCCAGCAGCCCCATAGACTTCTACGAGCAGTACGTC.

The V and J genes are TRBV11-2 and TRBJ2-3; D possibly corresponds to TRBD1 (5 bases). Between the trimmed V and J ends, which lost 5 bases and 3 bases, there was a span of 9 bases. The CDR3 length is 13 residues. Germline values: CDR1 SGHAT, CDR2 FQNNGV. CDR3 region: CASSQGGTDTQYF. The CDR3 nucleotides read TGTGCCAGCAGCCAGGGTGGAACAGATACGCAGTATTTT.